These T cell receptor beta chains were read from a single sample in a study of blood T cell repertoires in COVID-19. Profiling relied on immunoSEQ multiplex PCR, and the TCRdb table lists in-frame clones only, not all of them. The sample contains roughly 340,000 clones, over 80% of which appear only once. The sample comprised peripheral blood. These receptors were obtained from a woman in her forties or fifties with COVID-19, enrolled during active disease. Both conserved end residues are part of each CDR3. The order of the fields is clone size, D gene, V gene, J gene, CDR3 protein, CDR3 DNA. The D gene is left open where the match is weak. Expanded clones get a size class; other rows say once, few or many, or leave the size out.

abundance: -; d_gene: -; v_gene: TRBV7-8; j_gene: TRBJ2-7; CDR3aa: CASSLLASSEQYF; CDR3nt: TGTGCCAGCAGCTTACTAGCTAGCTCCGAGCAGTACTTC
abundance: -; d_gene: -; v_gene: TRBV27; j_gene: TRBJ2-5; CDR3aa: CASSPRLETGETQYF; CDR3nt: TGTGCCAGCAGTCCACGACTAGAGACGGGGGAGACCCAGTACTTC
abundance: -; d_gene: -; v_gene: TRBV4-3; j_gene: TRBJ2-1; CDR3aa: CASSQDLALPDEQFF; CDR3nt: TGCGCCAGCAGCCAAGATTTAGCTCTTCCCGATGAGCAGTTCTTC
abundance: -; d_gene: TRBD1; v_gene: TRBV5-1; j_gene: TRBJ1-2; CDR3aa: CASSLVPGGNYGYTF; CDR3nt: TGCGCCAGCAGCTTGGTACCAGGGGGGAACTATGGCTACACCTTC
abundance: -; d_gene: TRBD2; v_gene: TRBV7-9; j_gene: TRBJ2-7; CDR3aa: CASSAIARRERYEQYF; CDR3nt: TGTGCCAGCAGCGCCATCGCTAGGCGGGAGAGGTACGAGCAGTACTTC
abundance: -; d_gene: -; v_gene: TRBV9; j_gene: TRBJ2-1; CDR3aa: CASSVERQGYNEQFF; CDR3nt: TGTGCCAGCAGCGTCGAACGGCAGGGTTACAATGAGCAGTTCTTC
abundance: -; d_gene: -; v_gene: TRBV18; j_gene: TRBJ2-3; CDR3aa: CASSPADTQYF; CDR3nt: TGTGCCAGCTCACCCGCAGATACGCAGTATTTT
abundance: -; d_gene: -; v_gene: TRBV12-3/TRBV12-4; j_gene: TRBJ1-5; CDR3aa: CASSLHSNQPQHF; CDR3nt: TGTGCCAGCAGTTTACATAGCAATCAGCCCCAGCATTTT
abundance: -; d_gene: TRBD1; v_gene: TRBV28; j_gene: TRBJ1-2; CDR3aa: CASSIKTGGRGYTF; CDR3nt: TGTGCCAGCAGTATAAAGACAGGGGGACGAGGCTACACCTTC
abundance: -; d_gene: -; v_gene: TRBV2; j_gene: TRBJ2-1; CDR3aa: CASSDIGRNNEQFF; CDR3nt: TGTGCCAGCAGCGACATAGGTAGGAACAATGAGCAGTTCTTC
abundance: once; d_gene: -; v_gene: TRBV19; j_gene: TRBJ1-1; CDR3aa: CASSMDSFYTEAFF; CDR3nt: TGTGCCAGTAGTATGGACAGCTTCTACACTGAAGCTTTCTTT
abundance: -; d_gene: -; v_gene: TRBV27; j_gene: TRBJ2-7; CDR3aa: CASSLIGGEQYF; CDR3nt: TGTGCCAGCAGTTTAATCGGGGGCGAGCAGTACTTC
abundance: -; d_gene: -; v_gene: TRBV7-2; j_gene: TRBJ2-1; CDR3aa: CASSFPEGSYNEQFF; CDR3nt: TGTGCCAGCAGCTTTCCTGAGGGATCCTACAATGAGCAGTTCTTC
abundance: -; d_gene: -; v_gene: TRBV5-1; j_gene: TRBJ1-2; CDR3aa: CASSLGQYYGYTF; CDR3nt: TGCGCCAGCAGCTTGGGTCAGTACTATGGCTACACCTTC
abundance: once; d_gene: -; v_gene: TRBV7-9; j_gene: TRBJ1-5; CDR3aa: CASSLYTGNSNQPQHF; CDR3nt: TGTGCCAGCAGCTTATATACGGGGAATAGCAATCAGCCCCAGCATTTT